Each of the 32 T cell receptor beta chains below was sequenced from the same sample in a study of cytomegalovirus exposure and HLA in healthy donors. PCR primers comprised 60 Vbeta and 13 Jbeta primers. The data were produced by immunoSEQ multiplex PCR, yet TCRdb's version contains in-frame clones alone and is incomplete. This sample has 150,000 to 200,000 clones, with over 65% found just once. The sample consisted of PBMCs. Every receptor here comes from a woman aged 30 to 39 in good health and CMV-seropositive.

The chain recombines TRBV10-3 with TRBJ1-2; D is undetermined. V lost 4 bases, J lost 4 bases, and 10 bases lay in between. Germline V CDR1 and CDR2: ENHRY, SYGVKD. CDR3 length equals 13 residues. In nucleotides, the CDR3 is TGTGCCATCAGTGTAGAAGGGAGCTATGGCTACACCTTC. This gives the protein CAISVEGSYGYTF.

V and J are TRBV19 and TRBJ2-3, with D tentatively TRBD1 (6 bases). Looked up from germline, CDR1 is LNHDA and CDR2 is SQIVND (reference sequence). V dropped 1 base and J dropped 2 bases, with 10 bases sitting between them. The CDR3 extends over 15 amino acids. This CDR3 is CASSIGRGYTDTQYF. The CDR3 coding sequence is TGTGCCAGTAGTATAGGCAGGGGCTACACAGATACGCAGTATTTT. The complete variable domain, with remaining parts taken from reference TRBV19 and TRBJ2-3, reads DGGITQSPKYLFRKEGQNVTLSCEQNLNHDAMYWYRQDPGQGLRLIYYSQIVNDFQKGDIAEGYSVSREKKESFPLTVTSAQKNPTAFYLCASSIGRGYTDTQYFGPGTRLTVL.

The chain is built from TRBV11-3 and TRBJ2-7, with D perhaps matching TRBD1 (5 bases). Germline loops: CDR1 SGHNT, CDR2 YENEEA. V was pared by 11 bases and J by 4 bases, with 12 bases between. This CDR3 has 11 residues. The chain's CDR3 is CASSAGYEQYF. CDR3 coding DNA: TGTGCCTCCTCAGCAGGGTACGAGCAGTACTTC.

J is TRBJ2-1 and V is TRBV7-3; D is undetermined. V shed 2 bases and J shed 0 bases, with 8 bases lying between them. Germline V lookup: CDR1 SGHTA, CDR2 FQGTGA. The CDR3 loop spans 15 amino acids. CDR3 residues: CASSLVPSSYNEQFF. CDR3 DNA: TGTGCCAGCAGCTTAGTTCCCAGCTCCTACAATGAGCAGTTCTTC. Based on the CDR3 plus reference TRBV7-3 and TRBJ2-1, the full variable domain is GAGVSQTPSNKVTEKGKYVELRCDPISGHTALYWYRQSLGQGPEFLIYFQGTGAADDSGLPNDRFFAVRPEGSVSTLKIQRTERGDSAVYLCASSLVPSSYNEQFFGPGTRLTVL.

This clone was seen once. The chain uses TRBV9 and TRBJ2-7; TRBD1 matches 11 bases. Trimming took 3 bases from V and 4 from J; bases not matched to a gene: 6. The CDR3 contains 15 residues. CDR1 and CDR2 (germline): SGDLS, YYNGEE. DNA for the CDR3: TGTGCCAGCAGCGCCGGGACAGGGGGGTTGTACGAGCAGTACTTC. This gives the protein CASSAGTGGLYEQYF.

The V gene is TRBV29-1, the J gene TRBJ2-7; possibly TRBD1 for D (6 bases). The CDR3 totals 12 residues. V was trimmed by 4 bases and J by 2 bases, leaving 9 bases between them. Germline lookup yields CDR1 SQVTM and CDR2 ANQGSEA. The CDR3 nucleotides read TGCAGCGTTGCGGACAGCACCTACGAGCAGTACTTC. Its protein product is CSVADSTYEQYF.

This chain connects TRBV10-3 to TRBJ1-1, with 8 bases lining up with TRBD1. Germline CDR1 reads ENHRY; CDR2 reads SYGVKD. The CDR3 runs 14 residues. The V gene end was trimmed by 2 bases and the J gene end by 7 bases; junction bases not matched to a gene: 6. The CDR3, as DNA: TGTGCCATCAGTGAGCGGACAGGGTCGCATGAAGCTTTCTTT. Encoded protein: CAISERTGSHEAFF.

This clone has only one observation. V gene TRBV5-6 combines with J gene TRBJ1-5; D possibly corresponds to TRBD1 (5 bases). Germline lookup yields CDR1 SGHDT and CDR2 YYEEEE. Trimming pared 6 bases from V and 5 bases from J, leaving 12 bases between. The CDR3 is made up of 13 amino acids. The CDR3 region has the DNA TGTGCCAGCAATAGGGGAAAGGATCAGCCCCAGCATTTT. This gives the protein CASNRGKDQPQHF. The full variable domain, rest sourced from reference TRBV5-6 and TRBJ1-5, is DAGVTQSPTHLIKTRGQQVTLRCSPKSGHDTVSWYQQALGQGPQFIFQYYEEEERQRGNFPDRFSGHQFPNYSSELNVNALLLGDSALYLCASNRGKDQPQHFGDGTRLSIL.

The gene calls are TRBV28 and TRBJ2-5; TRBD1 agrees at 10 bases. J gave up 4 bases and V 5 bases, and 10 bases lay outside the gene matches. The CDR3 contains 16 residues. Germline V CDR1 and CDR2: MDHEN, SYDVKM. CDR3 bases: TGTGCCAGCAGTATTCCTCGGACAGGGGGTATAGAGACCCAGTACTTC. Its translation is CASSIPRTGGIETQYF.

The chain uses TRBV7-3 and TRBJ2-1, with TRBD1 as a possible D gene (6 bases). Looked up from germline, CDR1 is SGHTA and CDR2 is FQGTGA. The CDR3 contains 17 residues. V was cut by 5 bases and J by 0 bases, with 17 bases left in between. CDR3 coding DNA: TGTGCCAGCAGCCCTCGTATGGGGGCTAGCTCCTACAATGAGCAGTTCTTC. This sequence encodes CASSPRMGASSYNEQFF.

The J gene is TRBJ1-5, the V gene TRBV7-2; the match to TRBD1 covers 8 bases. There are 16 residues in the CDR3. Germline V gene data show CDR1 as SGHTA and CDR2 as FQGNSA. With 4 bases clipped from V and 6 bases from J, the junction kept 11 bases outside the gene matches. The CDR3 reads CASSSFGQGASQPQHF. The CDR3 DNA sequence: TGTGCCAGCAGCTCCTTCGGACAGGGAGCATCTCAGCCCCAGCATTTT.

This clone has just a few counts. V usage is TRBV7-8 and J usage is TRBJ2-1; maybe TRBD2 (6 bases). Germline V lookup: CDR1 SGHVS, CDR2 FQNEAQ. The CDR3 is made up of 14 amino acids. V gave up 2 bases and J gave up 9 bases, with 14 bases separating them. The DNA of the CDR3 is TGTGCCAGCAGCTTAAAACTTGGCGGGGCTGAGCAGTTCTTC. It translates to CASSLKLGGAEQFF.

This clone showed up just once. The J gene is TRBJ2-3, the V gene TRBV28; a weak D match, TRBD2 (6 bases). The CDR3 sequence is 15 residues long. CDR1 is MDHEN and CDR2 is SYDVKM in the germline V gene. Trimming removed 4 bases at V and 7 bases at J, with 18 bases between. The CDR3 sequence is CASSYRDSERNTQYF. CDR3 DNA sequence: TGTGCCAGCAGTTACCGGGACTCAGAACGGAATACGCAGTATTTT. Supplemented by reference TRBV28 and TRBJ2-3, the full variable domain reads DVKVTQSSRYLVKRTGEKVFLECVQDMDHENMFWYRQDPGLGLRLIYFSYDVKMKEKGDIPEGYSVSREKKERFSLILESASTNQTSMYLCASSYRDSERNTQYFGPGTRLTVL.

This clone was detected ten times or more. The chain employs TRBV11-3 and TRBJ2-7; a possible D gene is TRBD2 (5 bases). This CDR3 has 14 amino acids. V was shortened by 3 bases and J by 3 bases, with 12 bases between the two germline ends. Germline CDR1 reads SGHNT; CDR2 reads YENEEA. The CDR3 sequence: CASSLGRGSYEQYF. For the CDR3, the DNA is TGTGCCAGCAGCTTGGGCCGGGGAAGCTACGAGCAGTACTTC.

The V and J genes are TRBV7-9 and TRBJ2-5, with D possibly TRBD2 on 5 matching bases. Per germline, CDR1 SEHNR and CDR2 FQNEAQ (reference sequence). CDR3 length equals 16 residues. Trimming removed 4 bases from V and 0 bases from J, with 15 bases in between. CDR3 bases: TGTGCCAGCAGCTCATCGTCGGGATATTACCAAGAGACCCAGTACTTC. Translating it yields CASSSSSGYYQETQYF.

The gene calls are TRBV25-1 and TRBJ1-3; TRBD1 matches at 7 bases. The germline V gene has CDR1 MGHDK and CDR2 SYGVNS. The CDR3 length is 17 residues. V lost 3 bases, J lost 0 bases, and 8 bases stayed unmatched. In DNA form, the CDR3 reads TGTGCCAGCAGTGACAGGGACAGAGCCCTCTCTGGAAACACCATATATTTT. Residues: CASSDRDRALSGNTIYF.

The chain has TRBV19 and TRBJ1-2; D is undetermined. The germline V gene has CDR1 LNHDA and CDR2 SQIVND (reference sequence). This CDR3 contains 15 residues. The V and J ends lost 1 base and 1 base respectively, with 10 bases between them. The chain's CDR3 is CASSIGGSFNYGYTF. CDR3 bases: TGTGCCAGTAGTATAGGCGGGTCCTTTAACTATGGCTACACCTTC.

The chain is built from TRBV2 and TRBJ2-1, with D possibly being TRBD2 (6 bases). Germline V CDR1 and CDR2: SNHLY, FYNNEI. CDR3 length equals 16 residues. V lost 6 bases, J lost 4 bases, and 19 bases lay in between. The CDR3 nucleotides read TGTGCCAGCAGGAATCTCCGGGACTCGTATTACAATGAGCAGTTCTTC. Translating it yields CASRNLRDSYYNEQFF.

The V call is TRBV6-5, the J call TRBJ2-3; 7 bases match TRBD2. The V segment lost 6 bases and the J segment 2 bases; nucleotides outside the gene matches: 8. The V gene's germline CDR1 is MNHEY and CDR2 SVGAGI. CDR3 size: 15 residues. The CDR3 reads CASSRSSGFTDTQYF. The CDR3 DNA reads TGTGCCAGCAGCCGATCTAGCGGTTTCACAGATACGCAGTATTTT.

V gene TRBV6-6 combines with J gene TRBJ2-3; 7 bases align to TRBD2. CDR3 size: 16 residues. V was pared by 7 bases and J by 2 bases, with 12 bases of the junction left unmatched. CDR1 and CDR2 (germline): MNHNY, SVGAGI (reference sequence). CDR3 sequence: CASTQSPAGYTDTQYF. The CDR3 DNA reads TGTGCCAGCACCCAAAGTCCAGCGGGATACACAGATACGCAGTATTTT.

The CDR3 spells CAWSVSPAENYGYTF. The CDR3 DNA sequence: TGTGCCTGGAGTGTATCCCCCGCTGAGAACTATGGCTACACCTTC. This sequence joins TRBV30 and TRBJ1-2, with no clear D. Trimming stripped 0 bases from V and 2 bases from J, with 13 bases between. Germline V CDR1 and CDR2: GTSNPN, SVGIG (reference sequence). The CDR3 spans 15 residues.

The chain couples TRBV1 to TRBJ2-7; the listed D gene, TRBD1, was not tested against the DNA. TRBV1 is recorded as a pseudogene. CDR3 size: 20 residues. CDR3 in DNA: TGCACCAGCAGCCAAGATGAGTGTGCTCATACAGGGCCTTACTCCTACGAGCAGTACTTC. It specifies CTSSQDECAHTGPYSYEQYF.

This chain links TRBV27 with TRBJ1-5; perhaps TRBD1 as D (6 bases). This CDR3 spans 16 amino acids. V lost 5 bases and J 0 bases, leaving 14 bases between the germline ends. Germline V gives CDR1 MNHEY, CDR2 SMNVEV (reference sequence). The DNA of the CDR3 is TGTGCCAGCAGTGCCAAACAGGGTCTTAGCAATCAGCCCCAGCATTTT. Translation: CASSAKQGLSNQPQHF.

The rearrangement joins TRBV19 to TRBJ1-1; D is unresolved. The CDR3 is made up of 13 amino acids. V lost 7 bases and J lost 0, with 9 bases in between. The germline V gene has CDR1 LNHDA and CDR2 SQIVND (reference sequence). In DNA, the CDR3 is TGTGCCAGTAACGGGAGACTGAACACTGAAGCTTTCTTT. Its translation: CASNGRLNTEAFF.

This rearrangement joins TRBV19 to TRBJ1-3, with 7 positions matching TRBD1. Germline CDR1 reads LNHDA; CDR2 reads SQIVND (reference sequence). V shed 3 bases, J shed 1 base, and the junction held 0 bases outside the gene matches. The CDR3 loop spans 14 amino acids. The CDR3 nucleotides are TGTGCCAGTAGTATGGGACAGTCTGGAAACACCATATATTTT. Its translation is CASSMGQSGNTIYF.

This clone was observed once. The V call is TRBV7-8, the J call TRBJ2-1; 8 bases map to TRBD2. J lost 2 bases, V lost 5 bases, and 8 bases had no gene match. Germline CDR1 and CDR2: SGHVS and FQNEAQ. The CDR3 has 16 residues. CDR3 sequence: CASSASGTRTYNEQFF. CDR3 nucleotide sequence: TGTGCCAGCAGCGCATCCGGGACTAGAACCTACAATGAGCAGTTCTTC.

The CDR3 region is CASSLVHLSDRVPSAFF. The CDR3 DNA reads TGTGCCAGCAGTCTCGTGCATTTATCGGACAGGGTTCCCTCGGCTTTCTTT. The chain recombines TRBV28 with TRBJ1-1; 8 nucleotides align to TRBD1. The CDR3 length is 17 residues. The V gene's germline CDR1 is MDHEN and CDR2 SYDVKM. Trimming at V came to 5 bases and at J to 11 bases, leaving 22 bases not matched to a gene.

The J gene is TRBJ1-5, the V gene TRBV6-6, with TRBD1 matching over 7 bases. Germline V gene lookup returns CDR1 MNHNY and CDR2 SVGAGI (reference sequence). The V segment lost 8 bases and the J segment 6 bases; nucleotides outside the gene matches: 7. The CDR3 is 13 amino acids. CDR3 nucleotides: TGTGCCAGCGGACTGACAGGGCCTCAGCCCCAGCATTTT. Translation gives CASGLTGPQPQHF.

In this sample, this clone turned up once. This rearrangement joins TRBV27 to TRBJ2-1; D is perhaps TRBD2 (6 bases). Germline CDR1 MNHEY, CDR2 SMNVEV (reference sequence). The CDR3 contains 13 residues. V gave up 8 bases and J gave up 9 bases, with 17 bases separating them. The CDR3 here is CASDKGGNLEQFF. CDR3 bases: TGTGCCAGCGATAAGGGAGGCAATCTTGAGCAGTTCTTC.

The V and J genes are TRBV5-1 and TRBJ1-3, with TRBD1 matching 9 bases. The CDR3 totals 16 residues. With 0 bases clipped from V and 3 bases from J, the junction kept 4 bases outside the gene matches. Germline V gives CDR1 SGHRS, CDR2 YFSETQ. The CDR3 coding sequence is TGCGCCAGCAGCTTGGATCCGGGACAGGGTGGAAACACCATATATTTT. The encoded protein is CASSLDPGQGGNTIYF.

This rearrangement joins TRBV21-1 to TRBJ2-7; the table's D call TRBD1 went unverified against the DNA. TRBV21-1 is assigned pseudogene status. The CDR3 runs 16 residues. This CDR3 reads CASSTLRGTECYEQYF. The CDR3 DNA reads TGTGCCAGCAGCACCCTGAGAGGGACAGAATGTTACGAGCAGTACTTC.

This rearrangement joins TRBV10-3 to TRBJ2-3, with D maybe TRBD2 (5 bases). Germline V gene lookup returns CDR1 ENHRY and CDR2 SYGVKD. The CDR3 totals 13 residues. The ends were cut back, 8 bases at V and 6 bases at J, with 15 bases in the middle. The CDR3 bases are TGTGCCATCTTAGGACGGACGGGGGATACGCAGTATTTT. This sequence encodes CAILGRTGDTQYF.